The 8 T cell receptor beta chains in this list originate from one sample, sequenced in a study of T-cell reconstitution after alpha-beta-depleted transplantation in children. As it was prepared, the TCRbeta library received unique molecular identifiers. Each CDR3 protein is one row after TCRdb ran MiXCR on the PCR reads. The sample has over 200,000 distinct CDR3 sequences; approximately 11% are singletons. The source was PBMCs, collected before TCRalphabeta/CD19-depleted stem cell transplant. The receptors shown here come from a child under two years old with acute myeloid leukemia, due to receive a stem cell transplant.

Many counts were recorded for this clonotype. The junction differs from germline at one of its ends, possibly a read error. This sequence joins TRBV5-1 and TRBJ2-5; D is undetermined. Germline CDR1 SGHRS, CDR2 YFSETQ. The CDR3 has 12 amino acids. CDR3 protein: CASSLDQETQYF. The CDR3 DNA is TGTGCCAGCAGTTTAGACCAAGAGACCCAGTACTTC.

This clonotype was observed many times. The chain employs TRBV5-1 and TRBJ2-5; D may be TRBD1 (6 bases). Trimming stripped 3 bases from V and 4 bases from J, with 16 bases between. Germline CDR1 reads SGHRS; CDR2 reads YFSETQ. The CDR3 sequence is 15 residues long. The CDR3 region has the DNA TGCGCCAGCAGCTCGCTACAGGGAAGGCGAGAGACCCAGTACTTC. Translation gives CASSSLQGRRETQYF.

This clonotype occurred many times. The gene calls are TRBV12-3 or TRBV12-4 and TRBJ2-2; 8 positions agree with TRBD1. Trimming at V came to 7 bases and at J to 5 bases, leaving 6 bases not matched to a gene. This CDR3 region has 14 residues. CDR3 nucleotide sequence: TGTGCCAGCAAAGGGACAGGAAGGACCGGGGAGCTGTTTTTT. Protein: CASKGTGRTGELFF.

This clonotype was detected many times. CDR3 DNA sequence: TGTGCCAGCAGCTTAGATGTTCGGCAAGCGGGAGAGGGGACAGATACGCAGTATTTT. It translates to CASSLDVRQAGEGTDTQYF. This sequence joins TRBV11-2 and TRBJ2-3; 8 nucleotides match TRBD2. The CDR3 covers 19 residues. V shed 0 bases and J 3 bases; nucleotides not matched to a gene: 14. Germline lookup yields CDR1 SGHAT and CDR2 FQNNGV.

Ten or more counts support this clonotype. This chain joins TRBV19 and TRBJ1-5; D is unclear. V lost 0 bases, J lost 6 bases, and 18 bases lay in between. The germline V gene has CDR1 LNHDA and CDR2 SQIVND (reference sequence). The CDR3 sequence is 17 residues long. CDR3 DNA: TGTGCCAGTAGTATAGATAGAACGCGTCAGACGAGTCAGCCCCAGCATTTT. Protein: CASSIDRTRQTSQPQHF.

This clonotype was counted many times. Sequence at one end of the junction differs from germline and may be a read error. The chain is built from TRBV3-1 and TRBJ1-4; D unresolved. The CDR3 spans 13 residues. Germline V gives CDR1 LGHDT, CDR2 YNNKEL (reference sequence). CDR3 in DNA: TGTGCTAGCAGCCAAGAAAGTCCTGAAAAACTGTTTTTT. Its translation is CASSQESPEKLFF.

V gene TRBV7-9 combines with J gene TRBJ2-1; TRBD1 agrees at 8 bases. The ends lost 1 base at V and 14 bases at J; junction bases unmatched: 10. Germline CDR1 and CDR2: SEHNR and FQNEAQ (reference sequence). The CDR3 has 14 residues. CDR3 DNA sequence: TGTGCCAGCAGCTTAGTGATCGATGGACAGGGTGAGTTCTTC. Residues: CASSLVIDGQGEFF.

This clonotype showed up many times. The genes are TRBV18 and TRBJ1-5, with 10 bases matching TRBD1. Looked up from germline, CDR1 is KGHSH and CDR2 is LQKENI. This CDR3 spans 16 amino acids. Trimming removed 4 bases from V and 0 bases from J; junction bases left unmatched: 3. The CDR3 spells CASSRTGGDSNQPQHF. CDR3 in DNA: TGTGCCAGCTCACGGACAGGGGGGGATAGCAATCAGCCCCAGCATTTT.